The TCR beta chain under discussion was sequenced for a study of HIV-infected children after antiretroviral therapy interruption. Whole-study context: In continuous treatment, analyzed samples were from weeks 0, 48 and 150.

This clonotype appeared a single time. A 3' RACE protocol on RNA, with unique molecular identifiers, produced the TCR library. TCRdb used MiXCR to reprocess the 3' RACE reads, holding one entry per CDR3 protein. The data hold about 15,000 distinct CDR3 sequences, with about 3.4% observed a single time. Treatment described: PENTA 11 planned treatment interruption arm or continuous ART arm. Trimming stripped 0 bases from V and 4 bases from J, with 6 bases between. CDR1 is SEHNR and CDR2 is FQNEAQ in the germline V gene (reference sequence). The CDR3 is 13 residues long. Sequences were derived from CD45RA+ CD4+ T cells from PBMCs, sampled from a donor given antiretroviral therapy, either interrupted or continuous. This sample's subset: naive CD4+ CD45RA+ CD45RO- T cells. This clonotype originated in a child aged 2 to 17 with HIV. The chain is built from TRBV7-9 and TRBJ1-2, with TRBD1 as a possible D gene (5 bases). CDR3 in DNA: TGTGCCAGCAGCTTAGCAGGGGTCTATGGCTACACCTTC. It specifies CASSLAGVYGYTF.